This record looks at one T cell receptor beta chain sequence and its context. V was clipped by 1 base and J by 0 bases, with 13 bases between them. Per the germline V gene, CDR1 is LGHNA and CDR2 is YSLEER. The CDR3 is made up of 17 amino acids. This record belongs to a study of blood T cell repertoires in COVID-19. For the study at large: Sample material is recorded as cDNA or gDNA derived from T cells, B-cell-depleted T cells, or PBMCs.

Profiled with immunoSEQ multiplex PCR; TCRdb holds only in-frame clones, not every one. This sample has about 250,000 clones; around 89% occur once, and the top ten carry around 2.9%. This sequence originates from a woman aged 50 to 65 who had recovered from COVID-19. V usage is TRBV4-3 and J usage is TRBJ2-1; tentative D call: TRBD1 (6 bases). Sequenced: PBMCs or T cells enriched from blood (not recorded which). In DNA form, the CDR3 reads TGCGCCAGCAGCCAAGTTAGGGGGACGAGCTCCTACAATGAGCAGTTCTTC. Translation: CASSQVRGTSSYNEQFF.